What follows is one T cell receptor beta chain and its context. The antigen is unknown. Germline-derived CDR1 and CDR2 are GTSNPN and SVGIG (reference sequence). The V end lost 1 base, the J end lost 4 bases, and 17 bases lay between the germline ends. This CDR3 has 15 residues. Researchers set a sequencing depth target of 1 in 200,000 to 1 in 1 million T cells. The data were produced by immunoSEQ multiplex PCR, yet TCRdb's version contains in-frame clones alone and is incomplete. The profile shows approximately 84,000 clones, around 84% of them singletons. The data belong to a study of cytotoxic CD8 clonotypes in ibrutinib-treated CLL. Background on the study: After a median around 12 months on treatment (6 to 36), response samples were drawn. Regarding the study as a whole: Clonality increased at ibrutinib response, then returned toward baseline at progression. Public clonotypes were uncommon and contracted or stayed stable on treatment.

Sequenced here: PBMCs, sampled before ibrutinib treatment. The genes are TRBV30 and TRBJ2-7; D possibly corresponds to TRBD1 (5 bases). The source is a human donor with chronic lymphocytic leukemia. The CDR3 sequence: CAWSAQGFGLYEQYF. The CDR3 DNA reads TGTGCCTGGAGTGCCCAGGGATTCGGGCTTTACGAGCAGTACTTC.